Described below is a single T cell receptor beta chain sequence and its context. Per the germline V gene, CDR1 is LGHDT and CDR2 is YNNKEL (reference sequence). With 5 bases clipped from V and 9 bases from J, the junction kept 9 bases outside the gene matches. The CDR3 runs 15 residues. Stored at -80 C, 2 million PBMCs were the source of the unsorted libraries. The data were taken from a study of neurological immune-mediated disorders. Synthesis of cDNA used 5'RACE (with 10-nucleotide random UMIs). Via MiXCR, TCRdb re-called the 5' RACE reads, giving one row per CDR3 protein. The sample has fewer than 85,000 distinct CDR3 sequences; roughly 4.7% are singletons.

The J gene is TRBJ2-7, the V gene TRBV3-1, with 14 bases matching TRBD2. The sequencing input was PBMCs. The origin of this receptor is a woman aged 25-40 years with multiple sclerosis. The CDR3 bases are TGTGCCAGCAGCGCCCGCGGACTAGCGGGAGGTGGGCAGTACTTC. It encodes CASSARGLAGGGQYF.